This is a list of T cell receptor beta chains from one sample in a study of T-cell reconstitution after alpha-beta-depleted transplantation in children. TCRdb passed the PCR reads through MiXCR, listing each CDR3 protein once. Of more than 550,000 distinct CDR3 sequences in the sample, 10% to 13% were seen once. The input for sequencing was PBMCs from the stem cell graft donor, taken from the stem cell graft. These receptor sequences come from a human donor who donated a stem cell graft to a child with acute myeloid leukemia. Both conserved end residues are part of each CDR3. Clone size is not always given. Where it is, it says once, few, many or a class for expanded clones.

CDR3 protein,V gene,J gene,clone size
CASSAGTSGSTDTQYF,TRBV7-2,TRBJ2-3,many
CSVGGGAGSGNEQFF,TRBV29-1,TRBJ2-1,few
CAWSYRVKRNQPQHF,TRBV30,TRBJ1-5,few
CASSQTGAWGETQYF,TRBV4-3,TRBJ2-5,few
CASSYGGRSEKLFF,TRBV6-5,TRBJ1-4,few
CASSHGRWGGGNQPQHF,TRBV3-1,TRBJ1-5,few
CSVGSSFPGAAGEQYF,TRBV29-1,TRBJ2-7,many
CASSTGAAGRPYEQYF,TRBV6-2/TRBV6-3,TRBJ2-7,few
CASSLAVETGYTAYEQYF,TRBV11-1,TRBJ2-7,-
CASSDLAGAETQYF,TRBV6-1,TRBJ2-5,-
CASSSTGEGRDEQYF,TRBV28,TRBJ2-7,many
CASSTRRETQYF,TRBV7-2,TRBJ2-5,many
CASSVGTSSGNTIYF,TRBV9,TRBJ1-3,-
CASSSLDRLYEQYF,TRBV7-4,TRBJ2-7,few
CSARALSSRDTQYF,TRBV20-1,TRBJ2-3,many
CASSFSPPASSSYNEQFF,TRBV11-2,TRBJ2-1,few
CASSVAGARYNEQFF,TRBV18,TRBJ2-1,few
CASSRDPGRDQPQHF,TRBV5-1,TRBJ1-5,-
CASSAGGMNTEAFF,TRBV5-1,TRBJ1-1,-
CASSQGGGVWTF,TRBV4-2,TRBJ1-2,few
CATSDPRTGRDIQYF,TRBV24-1,TRBJ2-4,few
CATRPGALDEQYF,TRBV5-1,TRBJ2-7,many
CASSLQETSGAQFF,TRBV7-2,TRBJ2-1,few
CASSLGLRGQRQETQYF,TRBV7-2,TRBJ2-5,few
CSAPGQGGHEQFF,TRBV20-1,TRBJ2-1,many
CGVSQGRAKQYF,TRBV29-1,TRBJ2-7,-
CASSLTYRGLRQPQHF,TRBV28,TRBJ1-5,-
CASSAGLAGGNEQFF,TRBV9,TRBJ2-1,many
CASTTSWARELFF,TRBV28,TRBJ2-2,many
CSARVEAKNIQYF,TRBV20-1,TRBJ2-4,-
CASSFSGLLYSNQPQHF,TRBV6-5,TRBJ1-5,many
CASSVFSQVPYNEQFF,TRBV9,TRBJ2-1,few
CASRRMTSGRGPEQFF,TRBV2,TRBJ2-1,few
CASSFGTGVSYEQYF,TRBV12-3/TRBV12-4,TRBJ2-7,few
CASSLESIETQYF,TRBV5-1,TRBJ2-5,many
CASSLGTSEKPLEQYF,TRBV7-9,TRBJ2-7,few
CAGRLENTGELFF,TRBV5-1,TRBJ2-2,few
CASSVSPGGDSPLHF,TRBV9,TRBJ1-6,many
CASSLRGISGSPLHF,TRBV12-3/TRBV12-4,TRBJ1-6,many